This T cell receptor (beta chain) was obtained from a study of blood T cell repertoires in COVID-19. About the research overall: Acute and convalescent COVID-19 specimens originated in the United States, Italy and Spain. T cells, B-cell-depleted T cells, or PBMCs provided the cDNA or gDNA that served as material.

V was trimmed by 6 bases and J by 4 bases, leaving 10 bases between them. Per the germline V gene, CDR1 is SEHNR and CDR2 is FQNEAQ (reference sequence). The CDR3 has 13 residues. Original data processing: Using reference gene primer amplification, nucleated cell counts were estimated. The method was immunoSEQ multiplex PCR; TCRdb's version includes in-frame clones alone and lacks a portion of them. The D gene and trimming were derived from the DNA, and the V and J assignments and clone size from that table. Found here are 90,000 to 120,000 clones, 88% of them singletons; the top ten hold 6.8%. The sequence came from a man aged 45 to 65 with active or convalescent COVID-19. What was sequenced was peripheral blood. This sequence joins TRBV7-9 and TRBJ2-1, with no clear D. The CDR3 is CASSLAAYNEQFF. As DNA, the CDR3 is TGTGCCAGCAGTTTGGCCGCTTACAATGAGCAGTTCTTC. Supplemented by reference TRBV7-9 and TRBJ2-1, the full variable domain reads DTGVSQNPRHKITKRGQNVTFRCDPISEHNRLYWYRQTLGQGPEFLTYFQNEAQLEKSRLLSDRFSAERPKGSFSTLEIQRTEQGDSAMYLCASSLAAYNEQFFGPGTRLTVL.